The clone carrying this T cell receptor beta chain has only a few counts. The germline gene is not matched at one end of the junction; a read error may be the cause. There are 20 residues in the CDR3. This sample was included in a study of immune heterogeneity within non-small cell lung tumors. Bulk tumor genomic DNA constituted the template, at around 600 ng per sample. Spaced far apart, several biopsies were taken from each primary tumor during surgery. Patients underwent curative surgery for untreated, newly diagnosed non-small cell lung cancer. Multiplex PCR employing 32 V and 13 J primers generated amplicons of the TCR beta CDR3. TCRdb re-derived calls from the multiplex PCR reads in MiXCR, one entry per CDR3 protein. The table lists a few thousand distinct CDR3 sequences, about 22% of them singletons.

The source is a man aged 70 or older with non-small cell lung cancer. The specimen sequenced was lung tumor tissue. The chain is built from TRBV12-3 or TRBV12-4 and TRBJ2-2; D is possibly TRBD1 (6 bases). CDR3 sequence: CASSLVTYRDPSSGHRGAVF. CDR3 coding DNA: TGTGCCAGCAGTTTAGTTACTTACCGGGACCCATCCTCGGGACACCGGGGAGCTGTTTTT.